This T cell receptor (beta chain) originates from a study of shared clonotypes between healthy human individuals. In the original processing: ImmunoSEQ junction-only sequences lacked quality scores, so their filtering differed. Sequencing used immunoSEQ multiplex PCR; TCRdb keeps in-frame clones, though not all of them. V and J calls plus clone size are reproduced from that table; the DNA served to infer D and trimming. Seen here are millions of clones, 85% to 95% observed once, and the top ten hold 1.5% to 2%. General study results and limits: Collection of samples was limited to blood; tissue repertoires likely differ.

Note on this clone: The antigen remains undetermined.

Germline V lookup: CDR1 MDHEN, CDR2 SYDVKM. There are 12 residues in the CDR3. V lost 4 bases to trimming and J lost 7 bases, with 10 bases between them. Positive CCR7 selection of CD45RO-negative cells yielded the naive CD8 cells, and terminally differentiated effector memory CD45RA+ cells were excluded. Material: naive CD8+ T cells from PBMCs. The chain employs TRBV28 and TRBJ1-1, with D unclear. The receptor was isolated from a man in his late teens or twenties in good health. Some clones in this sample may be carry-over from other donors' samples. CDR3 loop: CASSSPSFEAFF. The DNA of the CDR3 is TGTGCCAGCAGTTCGCCCAGTTTTGAAGCTTTCTTT.